The 28 T cell receptor beta chains presented below share a single source sample, sequenced in a study of tissue T cells after allogeneic stem cell transplantation. The protocol was immunoSEQ multiplex PCR, while the TCRdb copy is restricted to in-frame clones and leaves out a portion. The sample lists tens of thousands of clones, roughly three quarters occurring once. Sequenced input: blood. Receptor source: a female BALB/c mouse in good health. The strain bears MHC haplotype H2-d.

To note about this clone: Mouse names are used for the genes. The CDR3 goes on 1 residue after the read ends, and that part is filled in from the germline J gene. This rearrangement joins TRBV2 to TRBJ1-1, with D tentatively TRBD1 (6 bases). Trimming removed 6 bases at V and 0 bases at J, with 11 bases between. The germline V gene has CDR1 LGHNA and CDR2 YSYQKL. CDR3 length equals 14 residues. The chain's CDR3 is CASRTGTTNTEVFF. CDR3 DNA, as far as it was read: TGTGCCAGCAGAACCGGGACAACAAACACAGAAGTCTTC.

Concerning this clone itself: Gene labels here are mouse ones. The read ends 1 residue shy of where the CDR3 ends; the end is completed using the germline J gene. The V and J genes are TRBV19 and TRBJ1-1; the D gene is possibly TRBD1 (5 bases). Germline CDR1 reads FNHDT; CDR2 reads SITEND (reference sequence). CDR3 length: 13 amino acids. V lost 4 bases to trimming and J lost 3 bases, with 10 bases between them. The CDR3 DNA, read in part, is TGTGCCAGCAGTTCAGGGCGGGACACAGAAGTCTTC. It is translated as CASSSGRDTEVF. The full CDR3 reads CASSSGRDTEVFF.

Regarding this clone: Gene names are mouse gene names. The read gets to within 1 residue of the CDR3 end, and the germline J gene fills in the rest. The chain couples TRBV13-2 to TRBJ1-4; D gene ambiguous. CDR3 length: 13 residues. V lost 0 bases to trimming and J lost 5 bases, with 5 bases between them. Looked up from germline, CDR1 is NNHNN and CDR2 is SYGAGS (reference sequence). CDR3 DNA, as far as it was read: TGTGCCAGCGGTGATGTGGGAAACGAAAGATTATTT. It yields the protein CASGDVGNERLF. In full, the CDR3 reads CASGDVGNERLFF.

On this clone itself: Gene names follow the mouse nomenclature. The CDR3 end falls 1 residue outside the read, so it is completed with the germline J gene. J is TRBJ1-3 and V is TRBV4; 8 bases line up with TRBD1. Germline-derived CDR1 and CDR2 are LGHDT and YNNKQL (reference sequence). The trim removed 4 bases at V and 0 bases at J, leaving 5 bases unmatched. CDR3 length equals 16 residues. CDR3 DNA (partial): TGTGCCAGCAGCTCCCGGGACAGGTATTCTGGAAATACGCTCTAT. This encodes CASSSRDRYSGNTLY. The entire CDR3 protein is CASSSRDRYSGNTLYF.

A word on this clone: Germline and genes: mouse. The read falls 1 residue short of the CDR3 end, and the missing part is taken from the germline J gene. The chain carries TRBV2 and TRBJ2-5; 8 positions match TRBD1. Germline V gives CDR1 LGHNA, CDR2 YSYQKL. V was clipped by 3 bases and J by 2 bases; unmatched bases: 1. The length of the CDR3 is 14 residues. CDR3 amino acids: CASSHDRGQDTQYF. The sequenced part of the CDR3 DNA is TGTGCCAGCAGCCACGACAGGGGCCAAGACACCCAGTAC.

This clone was seen a handful of times. All gene names here are mouse names. Read coverage stops 1 residue before the CDR3 terminus; the germline J gene supplies the remainder. The chain carries TRBV13-3 and TRBJ1-4, with TRBD1 as a possible D gene (6 bases). CDR1 and CDR2 from the germline V gene are NNHDY and SYVADS. CDR3 length equals 15 residues. V gave up 0 bases and J gave up 1 base, with 7 bases separating them. This CDR3 reads CASSDAGASNERLFF. CDR3 bases read: TGTGCCAGCAGTGATGCAGGGGCTTCCAACGAAAGATTATTT.

For this clone: Here the gene names and germline are mouse. This CDR3 is CGVGTGGYEQYF. The CDR3 DNA, read in part, is TGTGGTGTGGGGACTGGGGGCTATGAACAGTAC. This chain connects TRBV20 to TRBJ2-7, with 11 nucleotides matching TRBD2. The CDR3 end lies 1 residue beyond the end of the read and is filled in from the germline J gene. The CDR3 runs to 12 residues. In germline, CDR1 is GFQATS, CDR2 STVNSAI. V trimming: 7 bases; J trimming: 3 bases; junction bases outside the gene matches: 2.

As to this clone: Gene labels here are mouse ones. The read ends 1 residue early relative to the CDR3; the germline J gene fills the gap. The identical CDR3 is also encoded by other nucleotide sequences in the sample. This chain joins TRBV5 and TRBJ2-4, with a possible D match to TRBD1 (5 bases). V lost 1 base and J 0 bases, leaving 8 bases between the germline ends. The CDR3 totals 15 residues. CDR1 is LGHNA and CDR2 is YNLKQL in the germline V gene (reference sequence). The part of the CDR3 DNA that was read is TGTGCCAGCAGCCAAGGAAGGGGTAGTCAAAACACCTTGTAC. It yields the protein CASSQGRGSQNTLY. The entire CDR3 protein reads CASSQGRGSQNTLYF.

This clone appeared a few times. These gene names are mouse names. Coverage ceases 1 residue before the CDR3 finishes, and the germline J gene fills in the end. This rearrangement joins TRBV13-1 to TRBJ2-7; 8 bases align to TRBD1. Germline lookup yields CDR1 NSHNY and CDR2 SYGAGN. V was clipped by 6 bases and J by 2 bases; unmatched bases: 1. CDR3 length: 12 residues. The CDR3 sequence is CASKQGAYEQYF. The DNA read from the CDR3 is TGTGCCAGCAAACAGGGGGCCTATGAACAGTAC.

This clone occurred once. Gene names follow the mouse nomenclature. The CDR3 end falls 1 residue outside the read, so it is completed with the germline J gene. V is TRBV2 and J is TRBJ2-5, with TRBD1 as a possible D gene (6 bases). V was shortened by 4 bases and J by 0 bases, with 8 bases between the two germline ends. CDR3 length: 14 residues. CDR1 and CDR2 from the germline V gene are LGHNA and YSYQKL. The sequenced part of the CDR3 DNA is TGTGCCAGCAGCCCCACAGGGAACCAAGACACCCAGTAC. This codes for CASSPTGNQDTQY. The CDR3 as a whole reads CASSPTGNQDTQYF. The full variable domain, in which reference TRBV2 and TRBJ2-5 provide the parts outside the CDR3, is DPKIIQKPKYLVAVTGSEKILICEQYLGHNAMYWYRQSAKKPLEFMFSYSYQKLMDNQTASSRFQPQSSKKNHLDLQITALKPDDSATYFCASSPTGNQDTQYFGPGTRLLVL.

Concerning this clone itself: Gene and germline names: mouse. The read terminates 1 residue ahead of where the CDR3 ends, so the germline J gene completes it. This chain links TRBV3 with TRBJ1-6; 9 bases align to TRBD1. TRBJ1-6 belongs to the ORF category, with a function that is uncertain. Germline V lookup: CDR1 SNHLY, CDR2 FYNGKV (reference sequence). There are 14 residues in the CDR3. V lost 5 bases, J lost 8 bases, and 4 bases stayed unmatched. CDR3 region: CASSGQGKDSPLYF. The sequenced part of the CDR3 DNA is TGTGCCAGCAGCGGACAGGGGAAGGATTCGCCCCTCTAC.

Note on this clone: These gene names are mouse names. Read data end 1 residue before the CDR3 end; the end is taken from the germline J gene. V gene TRBV5 combines with J gene TRBJ2-4; D is unclear. The CDR3 runs to 14 residues. Trimming left V 0 bases short and J 0 bases short, with 4 bases between. Germline V CDR1 and CDR2: LGHNA, YNLKQL (reference sequence). The CDR3 loop is CASSQDNSQNTLYF. The CDR3 DNA, read in part, is TGTGCCAGCAGCCAAGACAATAGTCAAAACACCTTGTAC.

A remark on this clone: The germline and genes are mouse ones. The sequence runs out 1 residue before the end of the CDR3; the remainder is reconstructed from the germline J gene. The chain links TRBV19 to TRBJ2-1; TRBD1 aligns across 10 bases. CDR1 is FNHDT, CDR2 SITEND, per germline (reference sequence). This CDR3 comprises 16 residues. V was clipped by 5 bases and J by 0 bases; unmatched bases: 5. CDR3 loop: CASRRRDRGNYAEQFF. The CDR3 bases that were read are TGTGCCAGCAGACGCCGGGACAGGGGTAACTATGCTGAGCAGTTC.

About this clone: Germline and genes: mouse. With the read ending 1 residue before the CDR3 end, the germline J gene is used to fill in that end. The chain carries TRBV1 and TRBJ2-3; 9 bases map to TRBD1. The ends lost 2 bases at V and 9 bases at J; junction bases unmatched: 3. CDR3 size: 13 residues. Germline V gene data show CDR1 as NSQYPW and CDR2 as LRSPGD (reference sequence). CDR3 bases read: TGCACCTGCAGTGCAAGACAGGGGGATACGCTGTAT. Translation gives CTCSARQGDTLY. The full CDR3 protein is CTCSARQGDTLYF.

This clone was observed a single time. The listed genes are named as in mouse. This CDR3 is CASSQDTAQNTLYF. CDR3 DNA, as far as it was read: TGTGCCAGCAGCCAAGACACAGCTCAAAACACCTTGTAC. The gene calls are TRBV2 and TRBJ2-4; unclear D gene. Coverage ceases 1 residue before the CDR3 finishes, and the germline J gene fills in the end. The CDR3 length is 14 residues. The germline V and J ends were trimmed by 0 bases and 2 bases, with 6 bases remaining between them. Germline V lookup: CDR1 LGHNA, CDR2 YSYQKL.

This clone was counted a few times. Gene names are the mouse ones. The read ends 1 residue before the CDR3 terminus; that terminus is restored from the germline J gene. The V and J genes are TRBV2 and TRBJ2-3; no reliable D call. Trimming pared 0 bases from V and 0 bases from J, leaving 7 bases between. The CDR3 runs to 15 residues. Germline V CDR1 and CDR2: LGHNA, YSYQKL. This CDR3 is CASSQDMTSAETLYF. CDR3 bases read: TGTGCCAGCAGCCAAGATATGACTAGTGCAGAAACGCTGTAT.

For this clone: The gene symbols are mouse symbols. This CDR3 is CAWSLSQSNERLFF. Partial CDR3 DNA: TGTGCCTGGAGTCTAAGTCAATCCAACGAAAGATTATTT. V is TRBV31 and J is TRBJ1-4; D gene ambiguous. The CDR3 extends 1 residue past the end of the read, so its final part is completed from the germline J gene. Per germline, CDR1 GKSSPN and CDR2 SITVG. The CDR3 is 14 amino acids. V gave up 0 bases and J gave up 2 bases, with 7 bases separating them.

About this clone itself: Gene names denote mouse genes. The read comes to an end 1 residue before the CDR3 does, leaving the germline J gene to fill in the end. This chain links TRBV13-1 with TRBJ2-7; 11 bases match TRBD2. Germline CDR1 reads NSHNY; CDR2 reads SYGAGN. Losses at the gene ends were 4 bases for V and 1 base for J; bases not matched to a gene: 4. This CDR3 contains 15 residues. The CDR3 here is CASSTGLGDSYEQYF. The sequenced part of the CDR3 DNA is TGTGCCAGCAGTACGGGACTGGGGGATTCCTATGAACAGTAC.

Concerning this clone: Gene names denote mouse genes. The DNA ends 1 residue before the CDR3 does, and the rest of the CDR3 is filled in from the germline J gene. The rearrangement links TRBV19 to TRBJ2-2, with 8 bases matching TRBD1. Germline trimming cut 4 bases from V and 2 bases from J; bases unmatched to any gene: 7. Germline values: CDR1 FNHDT, CDR2 SITEND (reference sequence). CDR3 length: 16 amino acids. The sequenced CDR3 bases are TGTGCCAGCAGTCCCCGGGACAGGAAGAACACCGGGCAGCTCTAC. Its translation is CASSPRDRKNTGQLY. The full-length CDR3 reads as CASSPRDRKNTGQLYF.

This clone was observed a single time. The germline and genes are mouse ones. The CDR3 goes on 1 residue after the read ends, and that part is filled in from the germline J gene. The genes are TRBV31 and TRBJ1-4, with TRBD1 matching over 10 bases. The ends lost 0 bases at V and 4 bases at J; junction bases unmatched: 2. The CDR3 has 15 amino acids. Per germline, CDR1 GKSSPN and CDR2 SITVG. CDR3 in amino acids: CAWSLGTGDNERLFF. Partial CDR3 DNA: TGTGCCTGGAGTCTTGGGACAGGGGACAACGAAAGATTATTT.

This clone was counted only a few times. Gene labels here are mouse ones. The CDR3 end is not reached by the read, which stops 1 residue before it; the germline J gene fills it in. The chain is built from TRBV13-3 and TRBJ2-4; tentatively, D is TRBD1 (5 bases). The CDR3 has 12 amino acids. V shed 3 bases and J shed 4 bases, with 6 bases lying between them. Germline-derived CDR1 and CDR2 are NNHDY and SYVADS. The part of the CDR3 DNA that was read is TGTGCCAGCAGTGGGACAAAAAACACCTTGTAC. This translates into CASSGTKNTLY. The full CDR3 protein reads CASSGTKNTLYF.

This clone appeared once. Mouse names are used for the genes. The read falls 1 residue short of the CDR3 end, and the missing part is taken from the germline J gene. The rearrangement uses TRBV13-1 and TRBJ1-1; 7 bases align to TRBD1. V lost 3 bases and J lost 0; bases outside the gene matches: 2. CDR3 length: 14 amino acids. Germline V CDR1 and CDR2: NSHNY, SYGAGN. The CDR3 reads CASSGQGANTEVFF. Incomplete CDR3 DNA: TGTGCCAGCAGTGGGCAGGGGGCAAACACAGAAGTCTTC.

Concerning this clone itself: The gene names here belong to mouse. Read sequence stops 1 residue before the CDR3 end, and the germline J gene provides the missing end. This chain joins TRBV29 and TRBJ2-7, with D uncertain. Germline V gives CDR1 MSHET, CDR2 SYDVDS. V shed 3 bases and J shed 2 bases, with 8 bases lying between them. CDR3 length equals 13 residues. The chain's CDR3 is CASSLVRTYEQYF. The CDR3 DNA, read in part, is TGTGCTAGCAGTTTGGTGAGGACCTATGAACAGTAC.

A note on this clone: Gene names follow the mouse nomenclature. The read falls 1 residue short of the CDR3 end, and the missing part is taken from the germline J gene. The chain joins TRBV29 to TRBJ1-4; maybe TRBD1 (6 bases). The length of the CDR3 is 15 residues. V lost 0 bases and J 3 bases, leaving 8 bases between the germline ends. Germline CDR1 is MSHET and CDR2 is SYDVDS. The CDR3 DNA, read in part, is TGTGCTAGCAGTTTATCCTACAGGGCCAACGAAAGATTATTT. It translates to CASSLSYRANERLF. The whole CDR3 region reads CASSLSYRANERLFF.

Concerning this clone itself: Mouse gene names and germline throughout. The missing CDR3 end, 1 residue past where the read stops, is filled in from the germline J gene. This chain uses TRBV14 with TRBJ1-6, with TRBD1 matching 7 bases. TRBJ1-6 is an ORF for which the function is uncertain. Germline V gene data show CDR1 as SGHDT and CDR2 as FRDEAV. The V gene end was trimmed by 1 base and the J gene end by 4 bases; junction bases not matched to a gene: 2. The CDR3 has 15 amino acids. The CDR3 region is CASSFGRGYNSPLYF. CDR3 DNA (partial): TGTGCCAGCAGTTTCGGCAGGGGGTATAATTCGCCCCTCTAC.

As concerns this clone: Mouse germline and gene names are used. The missing CDR3 end, 1 residue past where the read stops, is filled in from the germline J gene. This rearrangement joins TRBV5 to TRBJ1-6; a possible D gene is TRBD1 (5 bases). TRBJ1-6 is designated an ORF whose function remains uncertain. The CDR3 is 16 residues long. Germline V gene data show CDR1 as LGHNA and CDR2 as YNLKQL (reference sequence). The V end was cut by 6 bases, the J end by 0 bases, with 12 bases between. CDR3 DNA, as far as it was read: TGTGCCAGCAGTCGGGACCTTAATTCCTATAATTCGCCCCTCTAC. It codes for CASSRDLNSYNSPLY. The full CDR3 protein is CASSRDLNSYNSPLYF.

As regards this clone: Gene names are mouse gene names. Coverage ceases 1 residue before the CDR3 finishes, and the germline J gene fills in the end. The chain is built from TRBV24 and TRBJ1-4; no firm D call. V was shortened by 2 bases and J by 5 bases, with 0 bases between the two germline ends. Germline values: CDR1 KGHTA, CDR2 FRNEEI. CDR3 length: 11 amino acids. CDR3 DNA (partial): TGTGCCAGCAGTCTGAACGAAAGATTATTT. Amino acid sequence: CASSLNERLF. The full CDR3 protein reads CASSLNERLFF.

This clone has only a few counts. Mouse gene names and germline throughout. The read is 1 residue too short to cover the CDR3 end, so that end is filled in from the germline J gene. The rearrangement uses TRBV13-2 and TRBJ1-5; D gene unclear. The germline gives CDR1 NNHNN, CDR2 SYGAGS (reference sequence). V was shortened by 0 bases and J by 0 bases, with 10 bases between the two germline ends. The CDR3 has 16 amino acids. The CDR3 spells CASGDASTYNNQAPLF. The sequenced part of the CDR3 DNA is TGTGCCAGCGGTGATGCAAGCACTTATAACAACCAGGCTCCGCTT.